The 8 T cell receptor beta chains presented below share a single source sample, sequenced in a study of cytomegalovirus exposure and HLA in healthy donors. Researchers ran the PCR with 60 Vbeta and 13 Jbeta primers. The protocol was immunoSEQ multiplex PCR, while the TCRdb copy is restricted to in-frame clones and leaves out a portion. This table holds about 190,000 clones, 77% found once. The source material was PBMCs. The receptors stem from a woman aged 30 to 39 in good health and CMV-seropositive.

The gene calls are TRBV30 and TRBJ2-3; 11 bases match TRBD2. Germline-derived CDR1 and CDR2 are GTSNPN and SVGIG (reference sequence). The CDR3 has 15 amino acids. Trimming removed 1 base from V and 1 base from J; junction bases left unmatched: 1. CDR3 sequence reads: CAWSGGLAGTDTQYF. The CDR3 coding sequence is TGTGCCTGGAGTGGGGGACTAGCGGGCACAGATACGCAGTATTTT.

The rearrangement uses TRBV4-3 and TRBJ1-1, with no clear D. The V gene's germline CDR1 is LGHNA and CDR2 YSLEER. Trimming stripped 2 bases from V and 6 bases from J, with 10 bases between. CDR3 length: 13 residues. The CDR3 DNA sequence: TGCGCCAGCAGCCAACCCGGGGATTCTGAAGCTTTCTTT. Protein product: CASSQPGDSEAFF.

The rearrangement joins TRBV18 to TRBJ1-4; 8 bases align to TRBD1. The CDR3 length is 17 residues. Germline CDR1 is KGHSH and CDR2 is LQKENI. The J segment lost 8 bases and the V segment lost 0 bases, leaving 11 bases of the junction unmatched. The CDR3 here is CASSPPIGQGRAEKLFF. In DNA, the CDR3 is TGTGCCAGCTCACCACCGATCGGACAGGGAAGAGCGGAAAAACTGTTTTTT.

The chain combines TRBV5-4 with TRBJ2-2; 10 bases map to TRBD2. Losses at the gene ends were 4 bases for V and 4 bases for J; bases not matched to a gene: 10. This CDR3 has 17 amino acids. The germline V gene has CDR1 SGHNT and CDR2 YYREEE (reference sequence). The CDR3 region is CASSLGQRGGITGELFF. CDR3 DNA: TGTGCCAGCAGCCTGGGGCAGCGGGGGGGTATCACCGGGGAGCTGTTTTTT. The whole variable domain, filled in from reference TRBV5-4 and TRBJ2-2, reads ETGVTQSPTHLIKTRGQQVTLRCSSQSGHNTVSWYQQALGQGPQFIFQYYREEENGRGNFPPRFSGLQFPNYSSELNVNALELDDSALYLCASSLGQRGGITGELFFGEGSRLTVL.

The table lists this clone with a few counts. V is TRBV2 and J is TRBJ1-6; possibly TRBD1 for D (5 bases). V was cut by 4 bases and J by 10 bases, with 8 bases left in between. CDR1 SNHLY and CDR2 FYNNEI come from the germline V gene. This CDR3 comprises 12 residues. The CDR3 region is CASSGGGSPLHF. CDR3 sequence (DNA): TGTGCCAGCAGTGGGGGCGGCTCACCCCTCCACTTT.

J is TRBJ2-7 and V is TRBV6-1; 8 nucleotides align to TRBD2. Germline V gene lookup returns CDR1 MNHNS and CDR2 SASEGT. The V segment lost 4 bases and the J segment 0 bases; nucleotides outside the gene matches: 11. This CDR3 spans 17 amino acids. CDR3 sequence reads: CASSGERSGGFSYEQYF. The CDR3 DNA sequence: TGTGCCAGCAGTGGTGAAAGAAGCGGGGGCTTCTCCTACGAGCAGTACTTC.

The V call is TRBV4-2, the J call TRBJ2-3; TRBD2 aligns across 10 bases. Looked up from germline, CDR1 is LGHNA and CDR2 is YNFKEQ. The CDR3 has 16 amino acids. V shed 0 bases, J shed 9 bases, and the junction held 9 bases outside the gene matches. The CDR3 sequence is CASSQEASGGVRTQYF. The CDR3 DNA is TGTGCCAGCAGCCAAGAGGCGAGCGGGGGGGTTCGGACGCAGTATTTT.

The gene calls are TRBV25-1 and TRBJ2-7; TRBD1 might be the D (6 bases). V was cut by 4 bases and J by 7 bases, with 17 bases left in between. Germline-derived CDR1 and CDR2 are MGHDK and SYGVNS. CDR3 length: 14 amino acids. The CDR3 DNA sequence: TGTGCCAGCAGTGGAGACCGGGACACCCAGGAGCAGTACTTC. It is translated as CASSGDRDTQEQYF.